One sample yielded the 9 T cell receptor beta chains listed below, sequenced in a study of brain T cells in children with intractable seizures. Profiled with immunoSEQ multiplex PCR; TCRdb holds only in-frame clones, not every one. Among under 150,000 clones listed, 94% were seen once. Sequences were derived from peripheral blood, sampled at surgery. The receptor source for this set is a boy under two years old with hemimegalencephaly and intractable seizures.

V and J are TRBV2 and TRBJ2-1; 9 bases are a match to TRBD2. Germline lookup yields CDR1 SNHLY and CDR2 FYNNEI. Losses at the gene ends were 6 bases for V and 4 bases for J; bases not matched to a gene: 7. This CDR3 comprises 15 residues. DNA for the CDR3: TGTGCCAGCAGCTTGGGACTAGCAGGTTACAATGAGCAGTTCTTC. Protein sequence: CASSLGLAGYNEQFF.

V gene TRBV10-3 combines with J gene TRBJ1-3; D not resolved. The CDR3 loop spans 15 amino acids. The germline gives CDR1 ENHRY, CDR2 SYGVKD. V lost 4 bases and J lost 3, with 13 bases in between. The CDR3 region has the DNA TGTGCCATCAGTGGGCTAGCGAACTTTGGAAACACCATATATTTT. Residues: CAISGLANFGNTIYF.

V is TRBV6-5 and J is TRBJ2-1; D ambiguous. CDR3 length equals 14 residues. The V gene's germline CDR1 is MNHEY and CDR2 SVGAGI. V lost 2 bases and J lost 3, with 8 bases in between. CDR3 residues: CASSYRSSYNEQFF. CDR3 nucleotides: TGTGCCAGCAGTTACCGGAGCAGCTACAATGAGCAGTTCTTC.

The V and J genes are TRBV6-5 and TRBJ1-3, with D perhaps TRBD1 (5 bases). The germline V gene has CDR1 MNHEY and CDR2 SVGAGI. CDR3 length: 13 residues. Trimming removed 8 bases at V and 0 bases at J, with 8 bases between. CDR3 nucleotides: TGTGCCAGCGGAACAGGCTCTGGAAACACCATATATTTT. Its protein product is CASGTGSGNTIYF.

The sample holds a few counts of this clone. V is TRBV19 and J is TRBJ1-5; unclear D gene. Germline CDR1 LNHDA, CDR2 SQIVND (reference sequence). The ends were cut back, 5 bases at V and 3 bases at J, with 17 bases in the middle. The length of the CDR3 is 16 residues. The CDR3 nucleotides are TGTGCCAGTAGTGGTAGAACAGCCGAGATCAATCAGCCCCAGCATTTT. Protein: CASSGRTAEINQPQHF.

The V and J genes are TRBV28 and TRBJ2-7, with 7 positions matching TRBD1. The V gene's germline CDR1 is MDHEN and CDR2 SYDVKM. With V trimmed by 8 bases and J by 5 bases, 9 bases remained unmatched. The CDR3 consists of 13 residues. CDR3: CASAFIGTDEQYF. The CDR3 DNA follows: TGTGCCAGCGCATTTATCGGGACAGACGAGCAGTACTTC.

The rearrangement joins TRBV27 to TRBJ2-1, with D unresolved. The CDR3 has 13 amino acids. CDR1 MNHEY and CDR2 SMNVEV come from the germline V gene (reference sequence). V was trimmed by 5 bases and J by 9 bases, leaving 14 bases between them. DNA of the CDR3: TGTGCCAGCAGTCTCACAGAATTGGGTGAGCAGTTCTTC. Translation gives CASSLTELGEQFF.

The chain is built from TRBV21-1 and TRBJ2-1; TRBD2, the table's D call, was not compared with the DNA. TRBV21-1 is listed as a pseudogene. The CDR3 covers 20 residues. The CDR3 DNA sequence: TGTGCCAGCAGCACAATAAAAGGGGTCGGGACTAGCGCCTCTGGCAATGAGCAGTTCTTC. Encoded protein: CASSTIKGVGTSASGNEQFF.

V gene TRBV6-5 combines with J gene TRBJ1-6, with TRBD1 matching 7 bases. V lost 8 bases, J lost 10 bases, and 8 bases stayed unmatched. Germline V gene data show CDR1 as MNHEY and CDR2 as SVGAGI. The CDR3 totals 13 residues. CDR3 sequence reads: CASRKQGWSPLHF. CDR3 in DNA: TGTGCCAGCCGGAAACAGGGGTGGTCACCCCTCCACTTT.